This T cell receptor beta chain is drawn from a study of cytomegalovirus exposure and HLA in healthy donors. The PCR had 60 Vbeta and 13 Jbeta primers. Generated by immunoSEQ multiplex PCR, the TCRdb table keeps only in-frame clones and is missing some. The sample lists 60,000 to 100,000 clones, 78% occurring once. The CDR3 loop spans 10 amino acids. V usage is TRBV21-1 and J usage is TRBJ1-1. TRBV21-1 is a known pseudogene. The sequence derives from a man in his forties in good health and CMV-seronegative. Sequencing was done on a sample of PBMCs. The CDR3 region is CASSSAEAFF. CDR3 nucleotides: TGTGCCAGCAGCTCCGCGGAAGCTTTCTTT.